The sequence of this TCR beta chain was determined in a study of T cells in Graves' hyperthyroidism and ophthalmopathy. Study-wide results and limits: Most thyroid-expanded clonotypes above 0.001 were also found in blood.

The TCR beta CDR3 regions underwent amplification using RNA transcripts as the source. HTBI primers were employed in a first-round RT-PCR of the TCR CDR3. TCRdb itself ran the multiplex PCR reads through MiXCR, one entry per CDR3 protein. The sample carries about 510,000 distinct CDR3 sequences, over 45% recorded once. Each diagnosis drew on symptoms, thyroxine, TRAb, thyroid ultrasound and orbital computed tomography findings. This CDR3 is 12 amino acids long. The germline gives CDR1 SQVTM, CDR2 ANQGSEA. A remark on this clonotype: Its antigen remains unknown.

V and J are TRBV29-1 and TRBJ2-7; D gene unclear. The sample consisted of peripheral blood or thyroid tissue (not recorded which). The receptor was derived from an adult woman with Graves' disease, either hyperthyroidism or ophthalmopathy (not recorded which). This CDR3 reads CRLMWGSYEQYF. The CDR3 DNA is TGCAGGCTTATGTGGGGTTCCTACGAGCAGTACTTC.